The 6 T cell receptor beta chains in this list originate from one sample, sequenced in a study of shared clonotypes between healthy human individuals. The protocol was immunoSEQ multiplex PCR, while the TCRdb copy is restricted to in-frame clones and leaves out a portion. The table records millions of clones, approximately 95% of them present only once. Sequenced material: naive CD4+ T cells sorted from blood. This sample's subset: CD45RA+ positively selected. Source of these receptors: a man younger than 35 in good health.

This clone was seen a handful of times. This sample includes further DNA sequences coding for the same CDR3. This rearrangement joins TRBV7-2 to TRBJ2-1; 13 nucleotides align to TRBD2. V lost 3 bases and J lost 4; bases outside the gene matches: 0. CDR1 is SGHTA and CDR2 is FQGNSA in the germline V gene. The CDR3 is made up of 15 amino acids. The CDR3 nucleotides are TGTGCCAGCAGCTTGGGACTAGCGGGGTACAATGAGCAGTTCTTC. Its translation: CASSLGLAGYNEQFF.

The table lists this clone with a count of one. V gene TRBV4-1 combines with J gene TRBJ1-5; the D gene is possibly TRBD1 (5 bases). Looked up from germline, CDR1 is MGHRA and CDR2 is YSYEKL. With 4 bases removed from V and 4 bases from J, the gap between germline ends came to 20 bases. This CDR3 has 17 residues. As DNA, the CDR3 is TGCGCCAGCAGCCGGACTGCGGGAGGGGATGGGAATCAGCCCCAGCATTTT. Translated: CASSRTAGGDGNQPQHF.

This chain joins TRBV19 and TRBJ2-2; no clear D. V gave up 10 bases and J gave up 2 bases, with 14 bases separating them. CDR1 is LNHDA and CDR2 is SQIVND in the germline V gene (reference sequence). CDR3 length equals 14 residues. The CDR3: CATTWAFNTGELFF. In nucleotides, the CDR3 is TGTGCCACAACTTGGGCATTTAACACCGGGGAGCTGTTTTTT.

The CDR3 loop reads CASSYSGTSGELFF. The CDR3 DNA sequence: TGTGCCAGCAGTTACTCCGGGACTAGCGGGGAGCTGTTTTTT. V gene TRBV6-6 combines with J gene TRBJ2-2; 8 bases line up with TRBD2. The CDR3 length is 14 residues. With V trimmed by 0 bases and J by 7 bases, 1 base remained unmatched. CDR1 MNHNY and CDR2 SVGAGI come from the germline V gene (reference sequence).

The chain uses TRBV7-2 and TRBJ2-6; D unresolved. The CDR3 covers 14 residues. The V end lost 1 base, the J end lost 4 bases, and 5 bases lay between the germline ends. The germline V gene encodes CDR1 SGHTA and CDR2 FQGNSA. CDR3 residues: CASSLDAGANVLTF. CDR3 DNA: TGTGCCAGCAGCTTAGATGCCGGGGCCAACGTCCTGACTTTC. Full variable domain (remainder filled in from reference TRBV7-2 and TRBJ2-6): GAGVSQSPSNKVTEKGKDVELRCDPISGHTALYWYRQSLGQGLEFLIYFQGNSAPDKSGLPSDRFSAERTGGSVSTLTIQRTQQEDSAVYLCASSLDAGANVLTFGAGSRLTVL.

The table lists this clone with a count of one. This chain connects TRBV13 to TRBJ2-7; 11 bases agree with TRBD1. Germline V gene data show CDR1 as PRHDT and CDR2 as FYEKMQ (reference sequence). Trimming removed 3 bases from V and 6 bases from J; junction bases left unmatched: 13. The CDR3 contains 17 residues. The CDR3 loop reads CASSLGQGVSVLPEQYF. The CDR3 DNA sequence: TGTGCCAGCAGCTTGGGACAGGGGGTCTCAGTACTACCCGAGCAGTACTTC.